What follows is one TCR beta chain and its context. In the PCR, 60 Vbeta and 13 Jbeta primers were used. Sequencing used immunoSEQ multiplex PCR; TCRdb keeps in-frame clones, though not all of them. The table includes under 140,000 clones, 79% detected once. The data derive from a study of cytomegalovirus exposure and HLA in healthy donors. CDR3 size: 13 residues. Per germline, CDR1 MNHNS and CDR2 SASEGT. Trimming removed 4 bases at V and 8 bases at J, with 14 bases between. The TCR sequence derives from a man aged 25-45 years in good health and CMV-seropositive. V is TRBV6-1 and J is TRBJ1-2; no reliable D call. The specimen was PBMCs. DNA for the CDR3: TGTGCCAGCAGTGGAGCAGGAGCGCGGGGCTACACCTTC. This codes for CASSGAGARGYTF.